This is a list of T cell receptor beta chains from one sample in a study of blood T cell repertoires in COVID-19. Sequencing used immunoSEQ multiplex PCR; TCRdb keeps in-frame clones, though not all of them. Among 150,000 to 200,000 clones, 85% to 90% were seen once, and the ten largest hold 12%. Source material: peripheral blood. These receptors were taken from a woman in her seventies with COVID-19, enrolled during active disease. CDR3s include the opening cysteine and the closing phenylalanine or tryptophan.

cdr3_length j_call v_call cdr3_aa
15 TRBJ2-7 TRBV28 CASTLGPDRTYEQYF
14 TRBJ1-5 TRBV28 CASSLWDRDQPQHF
12 TRBJ2-1 TRBV6-1 CASRGTGNEQFF
13 TRBJ2-2 TRBV7-7 CASKRENTGELFF
14 TRBJ2-7 TRBV5-4 CASSREQETYEQYF
15 TRBJ2-3 TRBV28 CASSSGGEGTDTQYF
14 TRBJ1-2 TRBV29-1 CSVEGQRSNYGYTF
14 TRBJ2-7 TRBV11-3 CASSIRQGTYEQYF
16 TRBJ2-6 TRBV7-2 CASSLVYGSGANVLTF
15 TRBJ2-5 TRBV11-3 CASSLGGVPQETQYF
14 TRBJ2-7 TRBV4-2 CASSQDHREYEQYF
16 TRBJ2-1 TRBV4-1 CASSQVRLASYNEQFF
11 TRBJ2-5 TRBV7-9 CASTREETQYF
15 TRBJ1-4 TRBV28 CASTTAPSTNEKLFF
13 TRBJ2-2 TRBV29-1 CSVEGAVAGELFF
15 TRBJ2-7 TRBV4-3 CASSQDQGLGYEQYF
15 TRBJ2-3 TRBV9 CASSVGAGGTDTQYF
15 TRBJ2-7 TRBV28 CASSSPGGRAYEQYF
13 TRBJ2-1 TRBV3-1/TRBV3-2 CASSHSDITEQFF
15 TRBJ1-1 TRBV18 CASSPSTVGNTEAFF
13 TRBJ2-7 TRBV5-1 CASSGFSSYEQYF
16 TRBJ1-3 TRBV3-1/TRBV3-2 CASSQWLQDSGNTIYF
14 TRBJ1-3 TRBV18 CASSPDNSGNTIYF
14 TRBJ1-1 TRBV21-1 CASGTGGWNTEAFF
14 TRBJ2-7 TRBV9 CASSVTSGTTEQYF
14 TRBJ2-3 TRBV7-9 CASSLVQIRDTQYF
15 TRBJ2-7 TRBV6-6 CASSPGLAGYYEQYF
17 TRBJ2-7 TRBV19 CASSPSASQVSSYEQYF
15 TRBJ2-7 TRBV2 CASRLTGTGGTEQYF
17 TRBJ2-5 TRBV4-1 CASSQLGTSYESGTQYF
15 TRBJ2-5 TRBV5-4 CASSLTSGMGETQYF
14 TRBJ2-7 TRBV11-3 CASSLQGARYEQYF
17 TRBJ1-1 TRBV18 CASSPLGSRGSNTEAFF
16 TRBJ2-4 TRBV28 CASRGGAALAKNIQYF
15 TRBJ2-2 TRBV3-1/TRBV3-2 CASSQGAGATGELFF
19 TRBJ2-1 TRBV4-2 CASSQGDPGLAGLYNEQFF
15 TRBJ1-5 TRBV3-1/TRBV3-2 CASSQDGNSNQPQHF
14 TRBJ2-5 TRBV18 CASSPPGTEETQYF
12 TRBJ1-1 TRBV6-6 CASTRGETEAFF
16 TRBJ2-7 TRBV4-1 CASSQDALRELGEQYF
14 TRBJ1-3 TRBV30 CAWTVGPSGNTIYF
14 TRBJ2-3 TRBV7-2 CASSPRISTDTQYF
17 TRBJ2-1 TRBV28 CASSLEGLAGRYNEQFF
14 TRBJ1-2 TRBV7-6 CASSLAPANYGYTF
18 TRBJ2-1 TRBV10-1 CASSELPSGSGSCNEQFF
13 TRBJ1-5 TRBV30 CAWSGGGNQPQHF
16 TRBJ1-5 TRBV19 CASSIQGTRSNQPQHF
15 TRBJ2-5 TRBV28 CASSFPVTGGETQYF
15 TRBJ2-7 TRBV3-1/TRBV3-2 CASSQDWAMGSEQYF
17 TRBJ1-3 TRBV30 CAWSVYIGGQAGNTIYF
14 TRBJ2-4 TRBV19 CASSPLDRGQIQYF
15 TRBJ2-7 TRBV28 CASTLASGRGYEQYF